These T cell receptor beta chains were read from a single sample in a study of a mutant IDH1 vaccine in newly diagnosed glioma. TCRdb keeps only in-frame clones here, not all; method: immunoSEQ multiplex PCR. The sample comprises 84,000 or so clones, approximately 80% of which are singletons, and 5.2% rests with the top ten. These receptors have no identified antigens. The source material was PBMCs, sampled from a glioma patient whose treatment included an IDH1 peptide vaccine. The receptor source for this set is a middle-aged man with glioma. The CDR3 runs from the conserved cysteine through the conserved F or W. Each record gives: clone size, J gene, D gene, V gene, CDR3 protein, CDR3 DNA. A D gene is named only where the DNA matches it firmly. Clone size is given for some rows only: seen once, a few or many times, or a class if the clone is expanded.

clone_size: .; j_call: TRBJ2-2; d_call: .; v_call: TRBV9; cdr3_aa: CASSVVHPTGELFF; cdr3_nt: TGTGCCAGCAGCGTAGTTCACCCCACCGGGGAGCTGTTTTTT
clone_size: .; j_call: TRBJ1-2; d_call: .; v_call: TRBV19; cdr3_aa: CASTRTSDGYTF; cdr3_nt: TGTGCCAGTACCCGGACAAGCGATGGCTACACCTTC
clone_size: .; j_call: TRBJ2-1; d_call: TRBD2; v_call: TRBV5-1; cdr3_aa: CASSLFGTSGGYEQFF; cdr3_nt: TGCGCCAGCAGCCTCTTCGGGACTAGCGGGGGCTATGAGCAGTTCTTC
clone_size: .; j_call: TRBJ2-7; d_call: .; v_call: TRBV20-1; cdr3_aa: CSARTEYEQYF; cdr3_nt: TGCAGTGCCAGGACAGAATACGAGCAGTACTTC
clone_size: few; j_call: TRBJ1-1; d_call: .; v_call: TRBV19; cdr3_aa: CASSFLGAGPNTEAFF; cdr3_nt: TGTGCCAGTAGTTTTCTGGGGGCAGGGCCGAACACTGAAGCTTTCTTT
clone_size: .; j_call: TRBJ1-2; d_call: .; v_call: TRBV19; cdr3_aa: CASSIAPGMNYGYTF; cdr3_nt: TGTGCCAGTAGTATCGCGCCAGGGATGAACTATGGCTACACCTTC
clone_size: .; j_call: TRBJ2-1; d_call: TRBD2; v_call: TRBV27; cdr3_aa: CASSLVAGGNEQFF; cdr3_nt: TGTGCCAGCAGTTTAGTAGCGGGGGGGAATGAGCAGTTCTTC
clone_size: .; j_call: TRBJ2-2; d_call: TRBD1; v_call: TRBV15; cdr3_aa: CATSRAGQANTGELFF; cdr3_nt: TGTGCCACCAGCAGAGCAGGACAGGCGAACACCGGGGAGCTGTTTTTT
clone_size: .; j_call: TRBJ2-2; d_call: TRBD1; v_call: TRBV28; cdr3_aa: CASSRQGVSPGELFF; cdr3_nt: TGTGCCAGCAGTAGACAGGGTGTTTCTCCCGGGGAGCTGTTTTTT
clone_size: .; j_call: TRBJ2-2; d_call: .; v_call: TRBV2; cdr3_aa: CASSEALLGAGELFF; cdr3_nt: TGTGCCAGCAGTGAAGCGCTTCTGGGTGCCGGGGAGCTGTTTTTT
clone_size: once; j_call: TRBJ1-5; d_call: TRBD1; v_call: TRBV9; cdr3_aa: CASMWDRDQPQHF; cdr3_nt: TGTGCCAGCATGTGGGACAGGGACCAGCCCCAGCATTTT
clone_size: .; j_call: TRBJ1-1; d_call: TRBD1; v_call: TRBV11-2; cdr3_aa: CASSLFTGGYTEAFF; cdr3_nt: TGTGCCAGCAGCTTGTTTACAGGGGGTTACACTGAAGCTTTCTTT
clone_size: .; j_call: TRBJ2-1; d_call: .; v_call: TRBV19; cdr3_aa: CASSIFPDLNYNEQFF; cdr3_nt: TGTGCCAGTAGTATTTTCCCTGACCTTAATTACAATGAGCAGTTCTTC
clone_size: .; j_call: TRBJ2-1; d_call: .; v_call: TRBV11-3; cdr3_aa: CASSYSFDNEQFF; cdr3_nt: TGTGCCAGCAGCTACTCTTTTGACAATGAGCAGTTCTTC
clone_size: once; j_call: TRBJ2-7; d_call: TRBD1; v_call: TRBV29-1; cdr3_aa: CSATTGDSYEQYF; cdr3_nt: TGCAGCGCAACGACAGGGGACTCCTACGAGCAGTACTTC
clone_size: .; j_call: TRBJ1-5; d_call: .; v_call: TRBV6-4; cdr3_aa: CASSVNSGIPQHF; cdr3_nt: TGTGCCAGCAGTGTTAACAGCGGGATACCCCAGCATTTT
clone_size: .; j_call: TRBJ1-4; d_call: .; v_call: TRBV7-2; cdr3_aa: CASSSRGKGKLFF; cdr3_nt: TGTGCCAGCAGCTCGCGGGGAAAGGGAAAACTGTTTTTT
clone_size: few; j_call: TRBJ1-1; d_call: .; v_call: TRBV10-3; cdr3_aa: CAITRNRVLNTEAFF; cdr3_nt: TGTGCCATCACTAGGAACAGGGTCCTGAACACTGAAGCTTTCTTT
clone_size: .; j_call: TRBJ2-1; d_call: .; v_call: TRBV6-1; cdr3_aa: CASSHGNEQFF; cdr3_nt: TGTGCCAGCAGCCATGGAAATGAGCAGTTCTTC
clone_size: .; j_call: TRBJ2-1; d_call: TRBD2; v_call: TRBV7-2; cdr3_aa: CASSLHGLAGYGDNEQFF; cdr3_nt: TGTGCCAGCAGCTTACACGGACTAGCGGGATACGGTGACAATGAGCAGTTCTTC
clone_size: .; j_call: TRBJ2-5; d_call: .; v_call: TRBV5-1; cdr3_aa: CASSFGPQGRETQYF; cdr3_nt: TGCGCCAGCAGCTTCGGGCCACAAGGAAGGGAGACCCAGTACTTC
clone_size: .; j_call: TRBJ2-1; d_call: TRBD2; v_call: TRBV2; cdr3_aa: CASSEYKGLAGANEQFF; cdr3_nt: TGTGCCAGCAGTGAATATAAGGGACTAGCGGGAGCCAATGAGCAGTTCTTC
clone_size: once; j_call: TRBJ1-3; d_call: .; v_call: TRBV7-9; cdr3_aa: CASSPFRDPRSGGNTIYF; cdr3_nt: TGTGCCAGCAGCCCTTTTCGGGACCCAAGATCGGGAGGAAACACCATATATTTT
clone_size: .; j_call: TRBJ2-1; d_call: TRBD2; v_call: TRBV6-4; cdr3_aa: CASSVLSSGGARNEQFF; cdr3_nt: TGTGCCAGCAGTGTCCTTTCTAGCGGGGGGGCAAGAAATGAGCAGTTCTTC
clone_size: once; j_call: TRBJ1-5; d_call: TRBD1; v_call: TRBV28; cdr3_aa: CASSLVTGLNQPQHF; cdr3_nt: TGTGCCAGCAGTTTGGTGACAGGGTTAAATCAGCCCCAGCATTTT
clone_size: .; j_call: TRBJ1-5; d_call: TRBD1; v_call: TRBV19; cdr3_aa: CASTQTRDRGRGQPQHF; cdr3_nt: TGTGCCAGTACACAAACCCGGGACAGGGGGCGCGGTCAGCCCCAGCATTTT
clone_size: .; j_call: TRBJ2-7; d_call: .; v_call: TRBV19; cdr3_aa: CATGSGYEQYF; cdr3_nt: TGTGCCACAGGGTCGGGGTACGAGCAGTACTTC
clone_size: .; j_call: TRBJ2-1; d_call: .; v_call: TRBV5-7; cdr3_aa: CASSLGDWGDEQFF; cdr3_nt: TGTGCCAGCAGCTTGGGGGATTGGGGCGATGAGCAGTTCTTC
clone_size: .; j_call: TRBJ2-6; d_call: .; v_call: TRBV6-6; cdr3_aa: CASSYSEGPGANVLTF; cdr3_nt: TGTGCCAGCAGTTACTCGGAGGGCCCCGGGGCCAACGTCCTGACTTTC
clone_size: .; j_call: TRBJ2-2; d_call: .; v_call: TRBV9; cdr3_aa: CASSVTKTNTGELFF; cdr3_nt: TGTGCCAGCAGCGTTACAAAAACGAACACCGGGGAGCTGTTTTTT
clone_size: .; j_call: TRBJ2-5; d_call: .; v_call: TRBV7-7; cdr3_aa: CASSYPGVQETQYF; cdr3_nt: TGTGCTAGCAGCTACCCGGGGGTCCAAGAGACCCAGTACTTC
clone_size: .; j_call: TRBJ2-3; d_call: TRBD1; v_call: TRBV4-1; cdr3_aa: CASSQDGGQGTDTQYF; cdr3_nt: TGCGCCAGCAGCCAAGATGGGGGACAGGGCACAGATACGCAGTATTTT
clone_size: .; j_call: TRBJ1-2; d_call: TRBD1; v_call: TRBV28; cdr3_aa: CASSLTLQGVGYGYTF; cdr3_nt: TGTGCCAGCAGTTTAACTTTACAGGGGGTAGGATATGGCTACACCTTC
clone_size: once; j_call: TRBJ1-1; d_call: TRBD1; v_call: TRBV19; cdr3_aa: CASTIRQGTNTEAFF; cdr3_nt: TGTGCCAGTACCATAAGACAGGGGACGAACACTGAAGCTTTCTTT
clone_size: .; j_call: TRBJ2-3; d_call: .; v_call: TRBV7-3; cdr3_aa: CASSFSGGTDTQYF; cdr3_nt: TGTGCCAGCAGCTTTAGTGGGGGCACAGATACGCAGTATTTT
clone_size: .; j_call: TRBJ2-7; d_call: TRBD2; v_call: TRBV4-2; cdr3_aa: CASSQGLAGGYSISYEQYF; cdr3_nt: TGTGCCAGCAGCCAAGGTTTAGCGGGGGGTTACTCGATATCCTACGAGCAGTACTTC
clone_size: .; j_call: TRBJ2-1; d_call: .; v_call: TRBV5-4; cdr3_aa: CASSISGSYNEQFF; cdr3_nt: TGTGCCAGCAGCATAAGCGGATCCTACAATGAGCAGTTCTTC
clone_size: .; j_call: TRBJ1-2; d_call: .; v_call: TRBV19; cdr3_aa: CASSVAVGGYTF; cdr3_nt: TGTGCCAGTAGTGTCGCAGTCGGCGGCTACACCTTC
clone_size: once; j_call: TRBJ2-2; d_call: TRBD1; v_call: TRBV6-5; cdr3_aa: CASSYSRGQGTGELFF; cdr3_nt: TGTGCCAGCAGTTACTCCAGGGGGCAGGGCACCGGGGAGCTGTTTTTT
clone_size: .; j_call: TRBJ1-6; d_call: TRBD1; v_call: TRBV5-4; cdr3_aa: CASSLIGQAQEPLHF; cdr3_nt: TGTGCCAGCAGCTTGATCGGACAGGCACAGGAACCCCTCCACTTT
clone_size: .; j_call: TRBJ2-2; d_call: .; v_call: TRBV4-3; cdr3_aa: CASSQDWSYTGELFF; cdr3_nt: TGCGCCAGCAGCCAAGATTGGAGTTACACCGGGGAGCTGTTTTTT
clone_size: few; j_call: TRBJ1-2; d_call: .; v_call: TRBV5-1; cdr3_aa: CASSRDGANYGYTF; cdr3_nt: TGCGCCAGCAGCCGGGACGGTGCTAACTATGGCTACACCTTC
clone_size: .; j_call: TRBJ1-4; d_call: TRBD1; v_call: TRBV6-1; cdr3_aa: CASSEGIRGLGEKLFF; cdr3_nt: TGTGCCAGCAGTGAAGGAATCAGGGGGTTGGGTGAAAAACTGTTTTTT
clone_size: .; j_call: TRBJ2-7; d_call: TRBD2; v_call: TRBV11-2; cdr3_aa: CASSTYAGGPGEQYF; cdr3_nt: TGTGCCAGCAGCACCTATGCGGGAGGGCCGGGCGAGCAGTACTTC
clone_size: .; j_call: TRBJ1-5; d_call: .; v_call: TRBV7-9; cdr3_aa: CASAISGGQPQHF; cdr3_nt: TGTGCCAGCGCCATATCCGGGGGTCAGCCCCAGCATTTT
clone_size: .; j_call: TRBJ1-3; d_call: .; v_call: TRBV4-1; cdr3_aa: CASSQGGLRSSGNTIYF; cdr3_nt: TGCGCCAGCAGCCAGGGGGGACTCCGGAGCTCTGGAAACACCATATATTTT
clone_size: .; j_call: TRBJ1-5; d_call: .; v_call: TRBV28; cdr3_aa: CASSPTGPAEPQHF; cdr3_nt: TGTGCCAGCAGCCCTACAGGGCCGGCAGAGCCCCAGCATTTT
clone_size: .; j_call: TRBJ1-4; d_call: .; v_call: TRBV5-1; cdr3_aa: CASSPYPRANEKLFF; cdr3_nt: TGCGCCAGCAGCCCTTACCCTCGGGCTAATGAAAAACTGTTTTTT
clone_size: few; j_call: TRBJ1-3; d_call: TRBD1; v_call: TRBV10-1; cdr3_aa: CASSRDSGNTIYF; cdr3_nt: TGCGCCAGCAGTCGGGACAGTGGAAACACCATATATTTT
clone_size: .; j_call: TRBJ1-1; d_call: .; v_call: TRBV19; cdr3_aa: CASRMGPNTEAFF; cdr3_nt: TGTGCCAGTAGGATGGGCCCGAACACTGAAGCTTTCTTT
clone_size: .; j_call: TRBJ2-5; d_call: .; v_call: TRBV6-6; cdr3_aa: CASQISGARETQYF; cdr3_nt: TGTGCCAGCCAGATCTCAGGAGCACGCGAGACCCAGTACTTC
clone_size: .; j_call: TRBJ1-3; d_call: .; v_call: TRBV7-2; cdr3_aa: CASGTGYGNTIYF; cdr3_nt: TGTGCCAGCGGCACGGGTTATGGAAACACCATATATTTT
clone_size: .; j_call: TRBJ1-2; d_call: .; v_call: TRBV18; cdr3_aa: CASSRRDSRSSNYGYTF; cdr3_nt: TGTGCCAGCTCTCGGCGAGACAGCCGATCATCAAACTATGGCTACACCTTC
clone_size: once; j_call: TRBJ2-5; d_call: TRBD1; v_call: TRBV19; cdr3_aa: CASSIDGTVGETQYF; cdr3_nt: TGTGCCAGTAGTATAGATGGGACAGTTGGAGAGACCCAGTACTTC
clone_size: .; j_call: TRBJ2-2; d_call: .; v_call: TRBV19; cdr3_aa: CASSFLTGELFF; cdr3_nt: TGTGCCAGTAGTTTCCTGACCGGGGAGCTGTTTTTT